Below, 3 T cell receptor beta chains from the same sample are listed, as sequenced in a study of PD-1 blockade in classical Hodgkin lymphoma. Time point of the sample: cycle 4 day 1 (C4D1), after 6 weeks of nivolumab. Every patient had relapsed following autologous stem cell transplantation, and cohorts differed in brentuximab vedotin exposure. Purification of CD4+ T cells from thawed PBMCs was performed via magnetic negative selection. Produced via immunoSEQ multiplex PCR; TCRdb's table is partial and in-frame only. This table has almost 30,000 clones, roughly 80% appearing once. Sequences were derived from CD4+ T cells from blood, sampled before the fourth cycle of nivolumab. Receptor source: a human donor with classical Hodgkin lymphoma.

This clone was picked up a small number of times. This rearrangement joins TRBV5-1 to TRBJ1-2; TRBD1 is a possible D gene (5 bases). The V gene's germline CDR1 is SGHRS and CDR2 YFSETQ. The CDR3 has 14 amino acids. The V gene lost 1 base and the J gene lost 3 bases, with 10 bases spanning the gap. This CDR3 is CASSLWGEDYGYTF. DNA for the CDR3: TGCGCCAGCAGCTTGTGGGGCGAAGACTATGGCTACACCTTC.

The chain combines TRBV2 with TRBJ1-5; D may be TRBD1 (6 bases). The germline V gene has CDR1 SNHLY and CDR2 FYNNEI. The CDR3 totals 18 residues. Trimming shortened V by 8 bases and J by 0 bases, and 23 bases separated the two germline ends. The CDR3 DNA reads as TGTGCCAGCGGGTCGGACAGTGACAGGCCCTATAGCAATCAGCCCCAGCATTTT. Protein: CASGSDSDRPYSNQPQHF.

The CDR3: CASSLDIRTEAFF. The CDR3, as DNA: TGTGCCAGCAGCTTGGACATCCGCACTGAAGCTTTCTTT. This rearrangement joins TRBV5-5 to TRBJ1-1; D gene uncertain. Germline CDR1 reads SGHKS; CDR2 reads YYEKEE (reference sequence). V lost 0 bases, J lost 4 bases, and 7 bases lay in between. The CDR3 has 13 residues.